The source of this TCR beta chain is a study of T cell responses to AZD1222 COVID-19 vaccine. Study conclusions and caveats: Spike-specific TCR repertoires showed rising breadth and depth after two AZD1222 doses. Sampling that yielded the repertoires occurred only after the peak T cell response. As reported, nearly half of all spike-specific TCRs target variant regions that are unmutated. Donors, mostly white British, included more females; clonal diversity was possibly underestimated.

Germline CDR1 and CDR2: LNHNV and YYDKDF (reference sequence). This CDR3 has 12 amino acids. Trimming stripped 3 bases from V and 1 base from J, with 3 bases between. Measured with immunoSEQ multiplex PCR; TCRdb has only the in-frame clones, and not every one. Seen here are fewer than 150,000 clones, around 88% observed once, and the top ten hold 7.1%. On this clone: Its antigen is as yet unknown.

V gene TRBV15 combines with J gene TRBJ1-2; no clear D. The TCR sequence derives from an adult who received the AZD1222 COVID-19 vaccine. Sequencing was performed on peripheral blood, taken 28 days after the second AZD1222 dose. Here the CDR3 DNA reads TGTGCCACCAGCAGGGATAACTATGGCTACACCTTC. Translated: CATSRDNYGYTF.